The source of this T cell receptor beta chain is a study of cytomegalovirus exposure and HLA in healthy donors. The CDR3 has 16 residues. Germline lookup yields CDR1 MNHEY and CDR2 SMNVEV (reference sequence). Trimming removed 4 bases from V and 3 bases from J, with 19 bases in between. Assay: immunoSEQ multiplex PCR; the TCRdb copy retains only in-frame clones and omits some. The data contain some 140,000 clones, roughly 86% of them singletons. As for this clone: Its cognate antigen is unknown.

Study-level findings and limits: The study designated 150 to 200 TCR beta chains cytomegalovirus-associated.

This chain connects TRBV27 to TRBJ2-7; no firm D call. The specimen sequenced was PBMCs. The TCR was taken from a human donor in good health. The CDR3 DNA sequence: TGTGCCAGCAGTTACCTCCCCCCCGGGTTCAACTACGAGCAGTACTTC. This codes for CASSYLPPGFNYEQYF.